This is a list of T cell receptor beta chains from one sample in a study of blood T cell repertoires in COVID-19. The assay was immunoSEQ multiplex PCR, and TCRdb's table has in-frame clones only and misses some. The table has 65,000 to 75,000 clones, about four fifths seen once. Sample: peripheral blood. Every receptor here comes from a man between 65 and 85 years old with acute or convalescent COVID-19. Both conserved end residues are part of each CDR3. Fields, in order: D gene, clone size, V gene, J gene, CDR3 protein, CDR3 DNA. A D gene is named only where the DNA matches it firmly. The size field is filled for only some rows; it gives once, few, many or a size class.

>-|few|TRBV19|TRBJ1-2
CASSYSVSYGYTF
TGTGCCAGTAGTTACTCGGTTTCCTATGGCTACACCTTC
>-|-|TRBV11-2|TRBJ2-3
CASSPRLGADTQYF
TGTGCCAGCAGCCCCAGACTAGGCGCAGATACGCAGTATTTT
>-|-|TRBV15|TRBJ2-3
CATSRGGAKTDTQYF
TGTGCCACCAGCAGAGGAGGAGCGAAGACAGATACGCAGTATTTT
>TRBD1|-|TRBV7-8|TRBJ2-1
CASSLAAWTGGNVYNEQFF
TGTGCCAGCAGCTTAGCGGCTTGGACAGGGGGTAATGTTTACAATGAGCAGTTCTTC
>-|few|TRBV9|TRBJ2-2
CASSVTGFEGELFF
TGTGCCAGCAGCGTTACGGGGTTTGAAGGGGAGCTGTTTTTT
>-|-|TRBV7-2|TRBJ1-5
CASSFQESNQPQHF
TGTGCCAGCAGCTTTCAGGAAAGCAATCAGCCCCAGCATTTT
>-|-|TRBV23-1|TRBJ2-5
CASSLAVRQGETQYF
TGCGCCAGCAGTCTGGCGGTCCGCCAGGGAGAGACCCAGTACTTC
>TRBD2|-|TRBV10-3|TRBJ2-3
CATTGTSGSTDTQYF
TGTGCCACAACTGGGACTAGCGGGAGCACAGATACGCAGTATTTT
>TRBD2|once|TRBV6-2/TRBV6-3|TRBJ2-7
CASSGRDYDFSSYEQYF
TGTGCCAGCAGTGGCCGGGACTACGACTTTAGCTCCTACGAGCAGTACTTC
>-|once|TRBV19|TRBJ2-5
CASSPGWGQQTQYF
TGTGCCAGTAGTCCCGGGTGGGGCCAACAGACCCAGTACTTC
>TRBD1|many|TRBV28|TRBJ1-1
CASSWTGENTEAFF
TGTGCCAGCAGTTGGACAGGGGAAAACACTGAAGCTTTCTTT
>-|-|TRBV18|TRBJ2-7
CASSPRQGTYEQYF
TGTGCCAGCTCACCGAGGCAGGGGACCTACGAGCAGTACTTC
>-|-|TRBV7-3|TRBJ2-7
CASSLVGSHEQYF
TGTGCCAGCAGCTTAGTCGGGAGCCACGAGCAGTACTTC
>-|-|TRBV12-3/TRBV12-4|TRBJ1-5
CASSLSPGQPQHF
TGTGCCAGCAGTTTAAGTCCGGGTCAGCCCCAGCATTTT
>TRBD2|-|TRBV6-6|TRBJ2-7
CASRTGLAGEGEQYF
TGTGCCAGCAGAACGGGACTAGCGGGAGAGGGTGAGCAGTACTTC
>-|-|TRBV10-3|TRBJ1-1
CAISGGDTEAFF
TGTGCCATCAGTGGGGGGGACACTGAAGCTTTCTTT
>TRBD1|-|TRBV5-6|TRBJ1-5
CASSFIRGQGINQPQHF
TGTGCCAGCAGCTTTATCAGAGGACAGGGGATTAATCAGCCCCAGCATTTT
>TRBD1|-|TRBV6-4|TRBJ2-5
CASTGGDRGKGETQYF
TGTGCCAGCACCGGGGGGGACAGGGGTAAAGGGGAGACCCAGTACTTC
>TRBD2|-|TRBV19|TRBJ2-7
CASSPGTSGSYEQYF
TGTGCCAGTAGTCCAGGGACTAGCGGTTCCTACGAGCAGTACTTC
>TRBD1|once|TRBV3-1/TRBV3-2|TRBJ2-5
CASTPPGTGKETQYF
TGTGCCAGCACCCCACCCGGGACAGGCAAAGAGACCCAGTACTTC
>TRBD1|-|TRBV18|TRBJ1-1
CASSPPQGADTEAFF
TGTGCCAGCTCACCACCTCAGGGGGCGGACACTGAAGCTTTCTTT
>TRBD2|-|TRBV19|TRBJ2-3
CASWSGTSGRKDTQYF
TGTGCCAGCTGGTCCGGGACTAGCGGGAGAAAAGATACGCAGTATTTT
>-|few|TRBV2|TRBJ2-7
CASIEVYEQYF
TGTGCCAGCATAGAGGTATACGAGCAGTACTTC
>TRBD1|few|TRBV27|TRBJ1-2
CASRPGTGRKGYTF
TGTGCCAGCAGGCCCGGGACAGGGAGAAAAGGCTACACCTTC
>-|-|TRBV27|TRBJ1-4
CASSYQGNEKLFF
TGTGCCAGCAGTTACCAGGGGAATGAAAAACTGTTTTTT
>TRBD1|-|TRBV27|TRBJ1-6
CASSANRGGNSPLHF
TGTGCCAGCAGTGCGAACAGGGGGGGTAATTCACCCCTCCACTTT
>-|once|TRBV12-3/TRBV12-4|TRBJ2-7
CASRSRGAHEQYF
TGTGCCAGCAGGAGCAGGGGGGCCCACGAGCAGTACTTC
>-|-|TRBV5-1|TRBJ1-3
CASSYNSYSGNTIYF
TGCGCCAGCAGCTATAACTCCTACTCTGGAAACACCATATATTTT
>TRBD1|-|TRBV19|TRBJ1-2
CASSIPRGHGYTF
TGTGCCAGTAGTATCCCCAGGGGGCACGGCTACACCTTC
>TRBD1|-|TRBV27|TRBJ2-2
CASSRQGATGELFF
TGTGCCAGCAGCCGACAGGGGGCGACCGGGGAGCTGTTTTTT
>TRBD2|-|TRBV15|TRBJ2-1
CATSRAMTSGGIEQFF
TGTGCCACCAGCAGAGCGATGACTAGCGGGGGGATTGAGCAGTTCTTC
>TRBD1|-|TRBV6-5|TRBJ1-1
CASSPGGPGTEAFF
TGTGCCAGCAGTCCAGGGGGCCCGGGCACTGAAGCTTTCTTT
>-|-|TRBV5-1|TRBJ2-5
CASSFYGSPQETQYF
TGCGCCAGCAGCTTTTACGGGAGCCCTCAAGAGACCCAGTACTTC
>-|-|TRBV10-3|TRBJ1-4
CAIRGGIREKLFF
TGTGCCATCAGGGGGGGGATTCGGGAAAAACTGTTTTTT
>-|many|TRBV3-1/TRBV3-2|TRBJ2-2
CASSQEGGYSGELFF
TGTGCCAGCAGCCAAGAGGGCGGGTATTCCGGGGAGCTGTTTTTT
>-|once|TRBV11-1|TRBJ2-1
CASTPRRAVNEQFF
TGTGCCAGCACCCCCCGCAGGGCAGTAAATGAGCAGTTCTTC
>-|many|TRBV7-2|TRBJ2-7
CASTYRTGNEQYF
TGTGCCAGCACCTACCGAACAGGGAACGAGCAGTACTTC
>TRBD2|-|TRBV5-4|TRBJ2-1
CASSPTGTSGANEQFF
TGTGCCAGCAGCCCCACCGGGACTAGCGGGGCGAATGAGCAGTTCTTC
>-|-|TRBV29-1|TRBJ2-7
CSVEGGGGAYEQYF
TGCAGCGTTGAAGGGGGCGGGGGCGCCTACGAGCAGTACTTC
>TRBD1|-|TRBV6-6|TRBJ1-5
CASSDYRDRGNQPQHF
TGTGCCAGCAGTGACTACCGGGACAGGGGCAATCAGCCCCAGCATTTT
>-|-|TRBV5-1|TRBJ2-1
CASSLSQLVLSYNEQFF
TGCGCCAGCAGCTTGAGTCAGCTAGTTTTATCCTACAATGAGCAGTTCTTC
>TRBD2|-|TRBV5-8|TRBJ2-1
CASSAGAWVRNEQFF
TGTGCCAGCAGTGCGGGAGCTTGGGTGCGCAATGAGCAGTTCTTC
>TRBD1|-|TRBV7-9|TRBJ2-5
CASSSGTGNLETQYF
TGTGCCAGCAGCTCAGGGACAGGGAATCTAGAGACCCAGTACTTC
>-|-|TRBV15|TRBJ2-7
CATSRGGVSSYEQYF
TGTGCCACCAGCAGAGGCGGAGTTAGCTCCTACGAGCAGTACTTC